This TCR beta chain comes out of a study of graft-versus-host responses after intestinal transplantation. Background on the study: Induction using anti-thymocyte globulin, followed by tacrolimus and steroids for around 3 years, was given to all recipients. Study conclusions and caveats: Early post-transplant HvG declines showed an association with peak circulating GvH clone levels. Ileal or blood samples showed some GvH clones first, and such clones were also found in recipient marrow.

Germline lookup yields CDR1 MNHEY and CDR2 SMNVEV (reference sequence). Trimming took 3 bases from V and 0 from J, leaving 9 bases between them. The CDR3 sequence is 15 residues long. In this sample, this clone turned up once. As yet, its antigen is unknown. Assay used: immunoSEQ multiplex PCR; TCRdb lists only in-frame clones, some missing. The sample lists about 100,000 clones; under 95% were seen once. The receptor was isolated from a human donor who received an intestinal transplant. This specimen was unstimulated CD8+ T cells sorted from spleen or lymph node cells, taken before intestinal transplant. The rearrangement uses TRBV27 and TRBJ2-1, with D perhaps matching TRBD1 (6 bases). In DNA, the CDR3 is TGTGCCAGCAGTTTTTCAGGGGACTCCTACAATGAGCAGTTCTTC. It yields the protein CASSFSGDSYNEQFF.